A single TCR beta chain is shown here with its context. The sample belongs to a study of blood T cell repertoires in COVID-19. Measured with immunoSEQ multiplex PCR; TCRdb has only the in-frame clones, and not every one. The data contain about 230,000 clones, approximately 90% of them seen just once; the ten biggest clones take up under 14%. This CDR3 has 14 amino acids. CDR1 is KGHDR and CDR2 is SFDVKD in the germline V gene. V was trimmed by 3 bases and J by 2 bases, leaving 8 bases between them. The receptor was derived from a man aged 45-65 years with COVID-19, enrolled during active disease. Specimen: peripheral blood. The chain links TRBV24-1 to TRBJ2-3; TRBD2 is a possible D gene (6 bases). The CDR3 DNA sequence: TGTGCCACCAGTGATGCGGGATCCACAGATACGCAGTATTTT. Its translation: CATSDAGSTDTQYF.